A single sample is the source of the 6 T cell receptor beta chains below, sequenced in a study of early T cells in non-severe SARS-CoV-2 infection. MiXCR, run by TCRdb on the 5' RACE reads, gives a single entry per CDR3 protein. The sample includes tens of thousands of distinct CDR3 sequences, around 10% of them seen just once. This specimen consisted of whole blood, obtained at baseline. The source of these receptors is an adult who was a healthcare worker with PCR-confirmed SARS-CoV-2 infection or an uninfected control (not recorded which).

This clonotype was seen a few times. The chain employs TRBV7-9 and TRBJ1-2; TRBD1 aligns across 7 bases. CDR1 is SEHNR, CDR2 FQNEAQ, per germline (reference sequence). V shed 2 bases, J shed 4 bases, and the junction held 4 bases outside the gene matches. The CDR3 covers 14 residues. In DNA, the CDR3 is TGTGCCAGCAGCTTACCCGGGACAGCCTATGGCTACACCTTC. This encodes CASSLPGTAYGYTF. Drawing the rest from reference TRBV7-9 and TRBJ1-2, the complete variable domain is DTGVSQNPRHKITKRGQNVTFRCDPISEHNRLYWYRQTLGQGPEFLTYFQNEAQLEKSRLLSDRFSAERPKGSFSTLEIQRTEQGDSAMYLCASSLPGTAYGYTFGSGTRLTVV.

This clonotype was observed a few times. This sequence joins TRBV20-1 and TRBJ2-5, with D possibly being TRBD1 (6 bases). V lost 6 bases to trimming and J lost 1 base, with 18 bases between them. Germline assignment: CDR1 DFQATT and CDR2 SNEGSKA (reference sequence). CDR3 length: 15 residues. The CDR3 region is CSAPPGAGSQETQYF. CDR3 nucleotide sequence: TGCAGTGCGCCCCCAGGGGCCGGGTCCCAAGAGACCCAGTACTTC.

This clonotype was recorded many times. The V gene is TRBV7-9, the J gene TRBJ2-3, with TRBD2 matching 8 bases. This CDR3 is built from 16 residues. Trimming at V came to 2 bases and at J to 4 bases, leaving 8 bases not matched to a gene. Germline V gene sequence: CDR1 SEHNR, CDR2 FQNEAQ (reference sequence). The CDR3 sequence: CASSLYAGGRADTQYF. CDR3 DNA sequence: TGTGCCAGCAGCTTATACGCGGGAGGCCGAGCAGATACGCAGTATTTT.

The chain has TRBV12-3 or TRBV12-4 and TRBJ1-1; D not certain. The V and J ends lost 1 base and 7 bases respectively, with 13 bases between them. The CDR3 contains 14 residues. Written as DNA, the CDR3 is TGTGCCAGCAGTTTAGGCTACCGCACGGATGAAGCTTTCTTT. Translating it yields CASSLGYRTDEAFF.

The J gene is TRBJ2-1, the V gene TRBV29-1, with 10 bases that match TRBD2. V shed 4 bases, J shed 6 bases, and the junction held 6 bases outside the gene matches. Germline loops: CDR1 SQVTM, CDR2 ANQGSEA. This CDR3 comprises 14 residues. The CDR3 region is CSVAGLAVLNEQFF. CDR3 DNA sequence: TGCAGCGTTGCCGGACTAGCGGTCCTCAATGAGCAGTTCTTC.

The CDR3 DNA reads as TGTGCCAGTAGTCCACAGGGGGTTTCCCTCGAGCAGTACTTC. It translates to CASSPQGVSLEQYF. The J gene is TRBJ2-7, the V gene TRBV19; 8 bases are a match to TRBD1. The CDR3 runs 14 residues. Germline V gene lookup returns CDR1 LNHDA and CDR2 SQIVND (reference sequence). V shed 5 bases, J shed 6 bases, and the junction held 9 bases outside the gene matches.